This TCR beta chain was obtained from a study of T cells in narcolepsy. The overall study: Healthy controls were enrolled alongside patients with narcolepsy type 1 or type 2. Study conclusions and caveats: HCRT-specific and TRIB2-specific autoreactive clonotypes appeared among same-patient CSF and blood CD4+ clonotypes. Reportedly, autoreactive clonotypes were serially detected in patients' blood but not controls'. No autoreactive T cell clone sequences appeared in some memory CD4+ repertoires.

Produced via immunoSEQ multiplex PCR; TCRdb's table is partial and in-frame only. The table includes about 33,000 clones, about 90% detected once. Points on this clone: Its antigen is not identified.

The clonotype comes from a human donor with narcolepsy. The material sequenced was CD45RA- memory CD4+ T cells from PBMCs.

CDR3: CASSLSTSGGSFGEQFF. As DNA, the CDR3 is TGTGCCAGCAGCTTATCGACTAGCGGGGGGTCCTTTGGTGAGCAGTTCTTC. This chain links TRBV7-6 with TRBJ2-1; 13 bases are shared with TRBD2. V trimming: 2 bases; J trimming: 9 bases; junction bases outside the gene matches: 10. This CDR3 is built from 17 residues. CDR1 and CDR2 from the germline V gene are SGHVS and FNYEAQ.